These 20 T cell receptor beta chains were all obtained from the same sample, sequenced in a study of cytomegalovirus exposure and HLA in healthy donors. PCR employed 60 Vbeta and 13 Jbeta primers. Sequencing was performed with immunoSEQ multiplex PCR; in TCRdb, only in-frame clones are kept and a portion is missing. This sample yields 150,000 to 250,000 clones, of which approximately 78% are seen a single time; around 6% belongs to the top ten. The sequencing sample was made of PBMCs. These receptors were collected from a woman aged 45-65 years in good health and CMV-seropositive.

V is TRBV14 and J is TRBJ1-2; 8 nucleotides line up with TRBD1. Germline values: CDR1 SGHDN, CDR2 FVKESK. V was pared by 4 bases and J by 5 bases, with 9 bases of the junction left unmatched. This CDR3 spans 15 amino acids. The CDR3 region has the DNA TGTGCCAGCAGCCCCGCGTGGACAGGGAAGTATGGCTACACCTTC. Translation gives CASSPAWTGKYGYTF.

This chain joins TRBV7-2 and TRBJ2-5; TRBD2 aligns across 11 bases. Trimming took 0 bases from V and 11 from J; bases not matched to a gene: 5. CDR1 and CDR2 (germline): SGHTA, FQGNSA. This CDR3 region has 14 residues. This CDR3 is CASSLAGSGGVQYF. The CDR3 DNA sequence: TGTGCCAGCAGCTTAGCGGGTAGCGGGGGGGTACAGTACTTC.

V and J are TRBV28 and TRBJ2-7; D is possibly TRBD2 (7 bases). V gave up 6 bases and J gave up 1 base, with 22 bases separating them. This CDR3 has 17 amino acids. Germline CDR1 MDHEN, CDR2 SYDVKM. Here the CDR3 reads CASSFPLRGARSYEQYF. In DNA form, the CDR3 reads TGTGCCAGCAGCTTCCCACTCCGGGGGGCGCGTTCCTACGAGCAGTACTTC.

The V gene is TRBV14, the J gene TRBJ1-6, with D perhaps matching TRBD1 (6 bases). The CDR3 sequence is 16 residues long. The V gene's germline CDR1 is SGHDN and CDR2 FVKESK. V shed 3 bases and J shed 7 bases, with 16 bases lying between them. CDR3 DNA sequence: TGTGCCAGCAGCCATGCCCCCAGGGGTCTCAATTCACCCCTCCACTTT. As protein: CASSHAPRGLNSPLHF.

This chain uses TRBV5-1 with TRBJ2-2, with D perhaps TRBD1 (6 bases). This CDR3 contains 14 residues. The germline V and J ends were trimmed by 6 bases and 3 bases, with 12 bases remaining between them. Germline assignment: CDR1 SGHRS and CDR2 YFSETQ. In DNA form, the CDR3 reads TGCGCCAGCAAGGGGGACACCTACACCGGGGAGCTGTTTTTT. It is translated as CASKGDTYTGELFF.

The genes are TRBV19 and TRBJ1-4, with D maybe TRBD1 (5 bases). This CDR3 is 12 amino acids long. Trimming left V 5 bases short and J 8 bases short, with 9 bases between. The V gene's germline CDR1 is LNHDA and CDR2 SQIVND (reference sequence). The CDR3, as DNA: TGTGCCAGTAGTCTCGGGGGGGAAAAACTGTTTTTT. Residues: CASSLGGEKLFF.

The chain uses TRBV6-6 and TRBJ2-5; 9 nucleotides align to TRBD2. The CDR3 covers 15 residues. Germline CDR1 is MNHNY and CDR2 is SVGAGI (reference sequence). V gave up 8 bases and J gave up 4 bases; unmatched junction bases: 11. The CDR3 reads CASVGAGGFLETQYF. The CDR3 nucleotides are TGTGCCAGCGTGGGTGCGGGGGGGTTTTTAGAGACCCAGTACTTC.

The chain is built from TRBV28 and TRBJ1-5; a weak D match, TRBD1 (6 bases). The CDR3 is 14 residues long. Germline V CDR1 and CDR2: MDHEN, SYDVKM. V shed 1 base and J shed 7 bases, with 11 bases lying between them. The CDR3 DNA follows: TGTGCCAGCAGTTTATCGGGGGGCGCGCAGCCCCAGCATTTT. Translated, it gives CASSLSGGAQPQHF.

The chain employs TRBV2 and TRBJ1-5; D unclear. CDR3 length: 13 residues. CDR1 SNHLY and CDR2 FYNNEI come from the germline V gene. Trimming removed 3 bases from V and 2 bases from J, with 5 bases in between. CDR3 bases: TGTGCCAGCAGTGAGAGGGGCAATCAGCCCCAGCATTTT. Translation gives CASSERGNQPQHF.

This chain uses TRBV28 with TRBJ2-5; TRBD1 matches 9 bases. After removal of 6 bases from V and 5 bases from J, the junction contained 4 bases not matched to a gene. CDR3 length: 13 residues. Per germline, CDR1 MDHEN and CDR2 SYDVKM. CDR3 amino acids: CASSNRGLETQYF. CDR3 coding DNA: TGTGCCAGCAGCAACAGGGGGCTTGAGACCCAGTACTTC.

The chain recombines TRBV5-6 with TRBJ2-5, with 7 bases aligning to TRBD2. CDR1 and CDR2 (germline): SGHDT, YYEEEE. V lost 4 bases, J lost 5 bases, and 11 bases stayed unmatched. The CDR3 spans 15 residues. The CDR3 protein is CASSLGRRAFETQYF. The CDR3 DNA follows: TGTGCCAGCAGCCTCGGGAGGAGGGCTTTCGAGACCCAGTACTTC.

The V call is TRBV9, the J call TRBJ2-1; maybe TRBD2 (5 bases). V lost 0 bases to trimming and J lost 5 bases, with 15 bases between them. This CDR3 spans 16 amino acids. Germline CDR1 reads SGDLS; CDR2 reads YYNGEE. CDR3 DNA: TGTGCCAGCAGCGTAGCAGAGGGTACGACCCACAATGAGCAGTTCTTC. Protein product: CASSVAEGTTHNEQFF.

The CDR3 coding sequence is TGTGCCAGCAGCCGGGGGGTCACAGATACGCAGTATTTT. This sequence encodes CASSRGVTDTQYF. J is TRBJ2-3 and V is TRBV9, with 7 bases identical to TRBD2. The V and J ends lost 4 bases and 2 bases, in that order; junction bases with no gene match: 1. Looked up from germline, CDR1 is SGDLS and CDR2 is YYNGEE. The CDR3 has 13 residues.

The chain is built from TRBV6-6 and TRBJ2-3; 12 nucleotides align to TRBD2. Germline loops: CDR1 MNHNY, CDR2 SVGAGI (reference sequence). There are 16 residues in the CDR3. V was clipped by 4 bases and J by 2 bases; unmatched bases: 4. CDR3 protein: CASSSLAGGTTDTQYF. CDR3 in DNA: TGTGCCAGCAGTTCACTAGCGGGGGGAACCACAGATACGCAGTATTTT.

This chain joins TRBV5-6 and TRBJ2-1, with D maybe TRBD2 (7 bases). Trimming pared 4 bases from V and 3 bases from J, leaving 17 bases between. CDR3 size: 16 residues. Germline V gene lookup returns CDR1 SGHDT and CDR2 YYEEEE. The DNA of the CDR3 is TGTGCCAGCAGCCCCCTCGCGGGGGCCGGCTACAATGAGCAGTTCTTC. It codes for CASSPLAGAGYNEQFF.

The table lists this clone with a few counts. The chain employs TRBV5-4 and TRBJ1-2; TRBD1 might be the D (6 bases). The CDR3 covers 15 residues. V lost 0 bases, J lost 4 bases, and 13 bases lay in between. Germline V gene data show CDR1 as SGHNT and CDR2 as YYREEE (reference sequence). As DNA, the CDR3 is TGTGCCAGCAGCTTGGCTGCAGGGGAGGGCTATGGCTACACCTTC. Residues: CASSLAAGEGYGYTF.

The chain links TRBV5-6 to TRBJ2-3, with TRBD1 matching 7 bases. Germline V gives CDR1 SGHDT, CDR2 YYEEEE. The CDR3 totals 13 residues. The V segment lost 2 bases and the J segment 10 bases; nucleotides outside the gene matches: 7. The CDR3, as DNA: TGTGCCAGCAGCTTAAAGGACCAGGGGGCGCAGTATTTT. Protein sequence: CASSLKDQGAQYF.

V gene TRBV7-2 combines with J gene TRBJ1-5; D remains ambiguous. Trimming took off 1 base at V and 2 bases at J, with 18 bases between the two ends. Germline V gene data show CDR1 as SGHTA and CDR2 as FQGNSA. The CDR3 has 18 amino acids. The CDR3: CASSLGLGRLSGNQPQHF. Written as DNA, the CDR3 is TGTGCCAGCAGCTTAGGTCTTGGGAGGCTCTCTGGCAATCAGCCCCAGCATTTT.

The chain uses TRBV6-6 and TRBJ2-2; D is possibly TRBD2 (6 bases). This CDR3 has 15 amino acids. Per germline, CDR1 MNHNY and CDR2 SVGAGI (reference sequence). V lost 5 bases to trimming and J lost 7 bases, with 17 bases between them. CDR3 sequence (DNA): TGTGCCAGCAGTCCGCTGGGCGGGGTGGGCGGGGAGCTGTTTTTT. This gives the protein CASSPLGGVGGELFF.

J is TRBJ2-6 and V is TRBV28; the match to TRBD1 covers 8 bases. Germline V gene sequence: CDR1 MDHEN, CDR2 SYDVKM. The V and J ends lost 6 bases and 0 bases, in that order; junction bases with no gene match: 7. This CDR3 is built from 17 residues. This chain's CDR3 is CASRTGTGLSGANVLTF. The CDR3, as DNA: TGTGCCAGCAGGACCGGGACAGGCCTCTCTGGGGCCAACGTCCTGACTTTC.